These 16 T cell receptor beta chains were sequenced from one sample in a study of blood T cells in healthy people across ages. Using a J-beta primer mix together with a sample-barcoded 5' primer, a second PCR was run for about 7 to 12 cycles. TCRdb redid the calling of the 5' RACE reads with MiXCR, one entry per CDR3 protein. Among hundreds of thousands of distinct CDR3 sequences listed, approximately 44% were seen once. The sequenced material came from blood. The receptors were gathered from a man aged 55 to 70 in good health.

This chain joins TRBV9 and TRBJ2-5; the D gene is possibly TRBD1 (7 bases). The CDR3 consists of 13 residues. Trimming shortened V by 4 bases and J by 11 bases, and 18 bases separated the two germline ends. In germline, CDR1 is SGDLS, CDR2 YYNGEE. The CDR3 coding sequence is TGTGCCAGCAGCTACAGGGGACTGAATGAGCAGTACTTC. Translation: CASSYRGLNEQYF.

V usage is TRBV7-9 and J usage is TRBJ2-3, with 7 bases matching TRBD2. The CDR3 loop spans 17 amino acids. The V segment lost 0 bases and the J segment 3 bases; nucleotides outside the gene matches: 9. Germline V gene sequence: CDR1 SEHNR, CDR2 FQNEAQ (reference sequence). The CDR3 region is CASSLAQGGRATDTQYF. For the CDR3, the DNA is TGTGCCAGCAGCTTAGCTCAGGGCGGGAGAGCTACAGATACGCAGTATTTT. Filled out from reference TRBV7-9 and TRBJ2-3, the complete variable domain reads DTGVSQNPRHKITKRGQNVTFRCDPISEHNRLYWYRQTLGQGPEFLTYFQNEAQLEKSRLLSDRFSAERPKGSFSTLEIQRTEQGDSAMYLCASSLAQGGRATDTQYFGPGTRLTVL.

Concerning this clonotype itself: The germline gene is not matched at one end of the junction; a read error may be the cause. The chain is built from TRBV7-8 and TRBJ2-3; 7 bases align to TRBD1. Germline V CDR1 and CDR2: SGHVS, FQNEAQ. This CDR3 has 13 residues. CDR3 nucleotide sequence: TGTGCCAGCAGCCCCCGGACAGGAGATATGCAGTATTTT. Its translation is CASSPRTGDMQYF.

V is TRBV11-3 and J is TRBJ2-1; the D is unclear. The CDR3 consists of 15 residues. The germline V gene has CDR1 SGHNT and CDR2 YENEEA. Trimming removed 5 bases at V and 2 bases at J, with 13 bases between. This CDR3 is CASSRSPGPYNEQFF. The CDR3 nucleotides read TGTGCCAGCAGCAGATCGCCCGGCCCCTACAATGAGCAGTTCTTC.

The V and J genes are TRBV6-4 and TRBJ2-1; TRBD2 aligns across 11 bases. The CDR3 has 14 amino acids. V lost 6 bases to trimming and J lost 6 bases; unmatched junction nucleotides: 4. Germline CDR1 and CDR2: MRHNA and SNTAGT. The CDR3 sequence: CASSAGTSGNEQFF. The CDR3 coding sequence is TGTGCCAGCAGCGCTGGGACTAGCGGCAATGAGCAGTTCTTC.

This clonotype was seen many times. The CDR3 loop reads CSGGQEEETQYF. Here the CDR3 DNA reads TGCAGCGGGGGACAGGAGGAAGAGACCCAGTACTTC. This chain uses TRBV29-1 with TRBJ2-5; the match to TRBD1 covers 8 bases. The CDR3 runs 12 residues. V lost 7 bases and J lost 3; bases outside the gene matches: 4. CDR1 is SQVTM and CDR2 is ANQGSEA in the germline V gene.

The chain uses TRBV28 and TRBJ2-3; TRBD2 might be the D (6 bases). With 6 bases removed from V and 3 bases from J, the gap between germline ends came to 13 bases. This CDR3 has 14 residues. CDR1 and CDR2 (germline): MDHEN, SYDVKM. The CDR3, as DNA: TGTGCCAGCAGAACGACGGGGGTGACAGATACGCAGTATTTT. Residues: CASRTTGVTDTQYF. Filled out from reference TRBV28 and TRBJ2-3, the complete variable domain reads DVKVTQSSRYLVKRTGEKVFLECVQDMDHENMFWYRQDPGLGLRLIYFSYDVKMKEKGDIPEGYSVSREKKERFSLILESASTNQTSMYLCASRTTGVTDTQYFGPGTRLTVL.

This clonotype was seen only once. The chain recombines TRBV29-1 with TRBJ1-1, with 9 bases that match TRBD1. Germline CDR1 reads SQVTM; CDR2 reads ANQGSEA. V trimming: 2 bases; J trimming: 10 bases; junction bases outside the gene matches: 2. The CDR3 covers 11 residues. For the CDR3, the DNA is TGCAGCGTTGAACAGACAGGGGGAGCTTTCTTT. This translates into CSVEQTGGAFF.

This CDR3 reads CAYRGVRGEQYF. Here the CDR3 DNA reads TGTGCCTACAGGGGGGTACGGGGCGAGCAGTACTTC. The chain links TRBV7-2 to TRBJ2-7, with 8 bases that match TRBD1. The CDR3 extends over 12 amino acids. With V trimmed by 11 bases and J by 6 bases, 9 bases remained unmatched. Germline CDR1 reads SGHTA; CDR2 reads FQGNSA.

The chain combines TRBV4-1 with TRBJ2-3; 12 bases map to TRBD1. The J segment lost 4 bases and the V segment lost 4 bases, leaving 9 bases of the junction unmatched. Germline values: CDR1 MGHRA, CDR2 YSYEKL. The length of the CDR3 is 17 residues. The CDR3 region is CASSPGQGAKFSDTQYF. CDR3 coding DNA: TGCGCCAGCAGCCCGGGACAGGGGGCGAAATTTTCAGATACGCAGTATTTT.

This chain joins TRBV5-5 and TRBJ2-1, with 8 bases lining up with TRBD2. Germline V lookup: CDR1 SGHKS, CDR2 YYEKEE (reference sequence). V trimming: 8 bases; J trimming: 10 bases; junction bases outside the gene matches: 14. CDR3 length: 14 residues. The CDR3 protein is CASSASGTSNEQFF. The CDR3 region has the DNA TGTGCCAGTAGCGCATCCGGGACTAGTAACGAGCAGTTCTTC.

V usage is TRBV4-3 and J usage is TRBJ2-3; D remains ambiguous. This CDR3 has 15 residues. Germline-derived CDR1 and CDR2 are LGHNA and YSLEER. V dropped 1 base and J dropped 2 bases, with 10 bases sitting between them. The chain's CDR3 is CASSQAGRITDTQYF. The CDR3 DNA reads TGCGCCAGCAGCCAAGCCGGACGGATCACAGATACGCAGTATTTT.

This clonotype appeared a few times. This rearrangement joins TRBV5-1 to TRBJ2-1; 7 positions agree with TRBD2. The V gene end was trimmed by 4 bases and the J gene end by 8 bases; junction bases not matched to a gene: 9. Germline CDR1 reads SGHRS; CDR2 reads YFSETQ. This CDR3 has 14 residues. CDR3 region: CASSLPAGTDEQFF. The CDR3 DNA reads as TGCGCCAGCAGCCTCCCAGCGGGGACGGATGAGCAGTTCTTC.

In this sample, this clonotype turned up a few times. The V gene is TRBV6-2 or TRBV6-3, the J gene TRBJ2-7; 7 bases align to TRBD1. This CDR3 contains 16 residues. V was pared by 0 bases and J by 5 bases, with 10 bases of the junction left unmatched. Germline CDR1 reads MNHEY; CDR2 reads SVGEGT. The CDR3 here is CASSYSPPDRAHEQYF. The CDR3 DNA is TGTGCCAGCAGTTACTCCCCCCCTGACAGGGCTCACGAGCAGTACTTC.

The chain has TRBV7-3 and TRBJ2-1; no firm D call. The CDR3 length is 13 residues. CDR1 is SGHTA, CDR2 FQGTGA, per germline. The V end was cut by 3 bases, the J end by 9 bases, with 12 bases between. As DNA, the CDR3 is TGTGCCAGCAGCTTGGACGACGTGGGTGAGCAGTTCTTC. This codes for CASSLDDVGEQFF.

Only a few counts were recorded for this clonotype. This chain joins TRBV9 and TRBJ2-7, with D maybe TRBD2 (5 bases). Germline CDR1 and CDR2: SGDLS and YYNGEE. V dropped 3 bases and J dropped 5 bases, with 12 bases sitting between them. There are 13 residues in the CDR3. The chain's CDR3 is CASSAGGVNEQYF. The CDR3 region has the DNA TGTGCCAGCAGCGCTGGAGGAGTAAACGAGCAGTACTTC.